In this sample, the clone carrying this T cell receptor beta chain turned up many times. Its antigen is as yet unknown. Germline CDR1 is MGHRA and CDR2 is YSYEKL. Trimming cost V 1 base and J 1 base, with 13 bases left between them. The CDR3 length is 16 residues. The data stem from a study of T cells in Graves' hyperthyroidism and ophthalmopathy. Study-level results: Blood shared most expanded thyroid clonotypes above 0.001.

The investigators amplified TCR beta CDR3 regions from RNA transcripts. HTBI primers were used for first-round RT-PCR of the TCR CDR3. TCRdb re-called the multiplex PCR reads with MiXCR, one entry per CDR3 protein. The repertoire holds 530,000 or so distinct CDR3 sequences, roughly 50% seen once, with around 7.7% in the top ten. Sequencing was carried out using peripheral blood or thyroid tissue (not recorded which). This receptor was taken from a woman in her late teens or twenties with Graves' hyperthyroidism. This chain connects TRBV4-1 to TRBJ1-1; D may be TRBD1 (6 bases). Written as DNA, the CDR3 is TGCGCCAGCAGCCAAGCGCCGCCACAGGGGAACACTGAAGCTTTCTTT. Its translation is CASSQAPPQGNTEAFF.